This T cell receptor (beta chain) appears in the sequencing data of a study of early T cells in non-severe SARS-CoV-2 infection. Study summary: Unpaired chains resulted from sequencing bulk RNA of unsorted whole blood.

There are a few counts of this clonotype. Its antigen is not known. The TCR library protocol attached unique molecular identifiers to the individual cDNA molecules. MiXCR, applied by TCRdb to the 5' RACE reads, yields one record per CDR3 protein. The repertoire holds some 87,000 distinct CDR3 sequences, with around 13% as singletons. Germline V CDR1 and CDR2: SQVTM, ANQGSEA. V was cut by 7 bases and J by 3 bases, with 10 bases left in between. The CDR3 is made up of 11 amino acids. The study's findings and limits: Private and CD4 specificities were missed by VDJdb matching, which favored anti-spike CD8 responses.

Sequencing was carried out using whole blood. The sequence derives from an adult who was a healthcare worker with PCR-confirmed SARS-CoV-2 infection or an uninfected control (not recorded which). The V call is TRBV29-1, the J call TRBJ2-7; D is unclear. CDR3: CSGSTFYEQYF. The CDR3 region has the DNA TGCAGCGGGTCGACCTTCTACGAGCAGTACTTC.